The clone carrying this T cell receptor beta chain was counted ten times or more. These data are taken from a study of T cell repertoires in cytomegalovirus infection. This CDR3 spans 17 amino acids. Germline V gene lookup returns CDR1 SGHVS and CDR2 FQNEAQ. Trimming shortened V by 0 bases and J by 0 bases, and 9 bases separated the two germline ends. TCRdb analysed the reads with MiXCR anew, one entry per CDR3 protein. The sample yields roughly 77,000 distinct CDR3 sequences, more than 3% seen once. Input material: PBMCs. This TCR came from a human donor in good health (CMV status not recorded). Some clones in this sample may be carry-over from other donors' samples. The chain combines TRBV7-8 with TRBJ1-6; the D is unclear. The CDR3 protein is CASSLAQIRSYNSPLHF. The CDR3 DNA reads TGTGCCAGCAGCTTAGCTCAGATCCGCTCCTATAATTCACCCCTCCACTTT. The whole variable domain, filled in from reference TRBV7-8 and TRBJ1-6, reads GAGVSQSPRYKVAKRGQDVALRCDPISGHVSLFWYQQALGQGPEFLTYFQNEAQLDKSGLPSDRFFAERPEGSVSTLKIQRTQQEDSAVYLCASSLAQIRSYNSPLHFGNGTRLTVT.